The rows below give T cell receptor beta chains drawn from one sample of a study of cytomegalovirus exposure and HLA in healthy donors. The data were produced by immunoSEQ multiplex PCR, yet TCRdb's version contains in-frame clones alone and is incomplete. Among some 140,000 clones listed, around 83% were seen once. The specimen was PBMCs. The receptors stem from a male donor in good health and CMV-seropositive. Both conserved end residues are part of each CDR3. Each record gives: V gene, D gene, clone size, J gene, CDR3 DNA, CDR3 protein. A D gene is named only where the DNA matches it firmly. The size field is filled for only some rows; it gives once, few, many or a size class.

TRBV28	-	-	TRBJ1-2	TGTGCCAGCAGTTTAGCTACTGATGGCTACACCTTC	CASSLATDGYTF
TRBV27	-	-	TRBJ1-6	TGTGCCAGCAGCTTCGAGGGACACCGCTCCTATAATTCACCCCTCCACTTT	CASSFEGHRSYNSPLHF
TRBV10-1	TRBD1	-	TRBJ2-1	TGCGCCAGCAGCTCGGACAGGCAGTTGTACAATGAGCAGTTCTTC	CASSSDRQLYNEQFF
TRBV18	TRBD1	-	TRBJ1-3	TGTGCCAGCGAAACAGGGGAAGGAAACACCATATATTTT	CASETGEGNTIYF
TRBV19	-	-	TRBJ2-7	TGTGCCAGTAGTATAGATAGTAGCTTTTCCTACGAGCAGTACTTC	CASSIDSSFSYEQYF
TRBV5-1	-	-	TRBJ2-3	TGCGCCAGCAGCTTCGGCCAGGAGGGCACAGATACGCAGTATTTT	CASSFGQEGTDTQYF
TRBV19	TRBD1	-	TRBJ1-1	TGTGCCAGTAGCGAGACAGGGCCAAACACTGAAGCTTTCTTT	CASSETGPNTEAFF
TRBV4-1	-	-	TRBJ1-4	TGCGCCAGCAGCCAAGGATCGCGGAGTCATAATGAAAAACTGTTTTTT	CASSQGSRSHNEKLFF
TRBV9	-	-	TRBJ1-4	TGTGCCAGCAGCGTAACACCAGCAACTAATGAAAAACTGTTTTTT	CASSVTPATNEKLFF
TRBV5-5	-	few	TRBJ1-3	TGTGCCAGCAGCGAGGTGACAGAGGCCGCTGGAAACACCATATATTTT	CASSEVTEAAGNTIYF
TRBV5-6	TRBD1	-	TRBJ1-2	TGTGCCAGCAGCTCTGGACAGGCTAACTATGGCTACACCTTC	CASSSGQANYGYTF
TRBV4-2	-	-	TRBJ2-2	TGTGCCAGCAGCCCACCCAGGGAAGCCGGGGAGCTGTTTTTT	CASSPPREAGELFF
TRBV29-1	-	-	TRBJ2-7	TGCAGCGGGCGGGACGGGGGATACGAGCAGTACTTC	CSGRDGGYEQYF
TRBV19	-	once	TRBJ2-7	TGTGCCAGCAGCTTCGATAGCGGCTACGCCTCCTACGAGCAGTACTTC	CASSFDSGYASYEQYF
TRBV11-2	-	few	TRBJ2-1	TGTGCCAGCAGCTTAGCAAACTGGGAGGGGGTAGGTGAGCAGTTCTTC	CASSLANWEGVGEQFF
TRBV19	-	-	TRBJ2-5	TGTGCCAGTAGTATAGGGAGGGGGCCTCCGTACCAAGAGACCCAGTACTTC	CASSIGRGPPYQETQYF
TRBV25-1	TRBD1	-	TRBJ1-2	TGTGCCAGCAGTCTCGGACAGGGGGCTGTAGATGGCTACACCTTC	CASSLGQGAVDGYTF
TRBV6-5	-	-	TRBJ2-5	TGTGCCAGCAGTCAGGGGCCTCGGCAGTACTTC	CASSQGPRQYF
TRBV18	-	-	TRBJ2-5	TGTGCCAGCTCACCTATGGGTGGCGGCTCACAAGAGACCCAGTACTTC	CASSPMGGGSQETQYF
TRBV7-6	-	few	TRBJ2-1	TGTGCCAGCAGCTTAGGACAGTACAATGAGCAGTTCTTC	CASSLGQYNEQFF
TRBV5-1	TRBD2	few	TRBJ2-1	TGCGCCAGCAGCTTGGCGGGACTAGCGGGAAACAATGAGCAGTTCTTC	CASSLAGLAGNNEQFF
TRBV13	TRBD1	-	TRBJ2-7	TGTGCCAGCACCCAGACAGGGGTCTACGAGCAGTACTTC	CASTQTGVYEQYF
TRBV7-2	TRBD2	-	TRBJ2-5	TGTGCCAGCAGCCCCCGGGGGGACCAAGAGACCCAGTACTTC	CASSPRGDQETQYF
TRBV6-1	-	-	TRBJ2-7	TGTGCCAGCAGTGAATGGAGGATGAACGAGCAGTACTTC	CASSEWRMNEQYF
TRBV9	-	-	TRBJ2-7	TGTGCCAGCAGCCAATACAGCGGCTCCTACGAGCAGTACTTC	CASSQYSGSYEQYF
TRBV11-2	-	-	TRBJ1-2	TGTGCCAGCAGCTTAGACCCCATGGGGCTGGATGGCTACACCTTC	CASSLDPMGLDGYTF
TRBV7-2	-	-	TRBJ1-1	TGTGCCAGCAGCCGGTCCCTATTGAACACTGAAGCTTTCTTT	CASSRSLLNTEAFF
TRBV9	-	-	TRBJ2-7	TGTGCCAGCAGCGTAGCCCCTTCCCTCTACGAGCAGTACTTC	CASSVAPSLYEQYF
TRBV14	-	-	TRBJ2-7	TGTGCCAGCAGCCTTGAGTGGGGCGAGCAGTACTTC	CASSLEWGEQYF
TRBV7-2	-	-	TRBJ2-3	TGTGCCAGCAGCTTTGGGGGCGTTTCAGATACGCAGTATTTT	CASSFGGVSDTQYF
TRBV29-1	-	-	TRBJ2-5	TGCAGCGTTGTGGGTGGAGGGGGCGGCGAGACCCAGTACTTC	CSVVGGGGGETQYF
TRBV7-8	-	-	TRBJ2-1	TGTGCCAGCAGCTCCGACACAGGGTCCAATGAGCAGTTCTTC	CASSSDTGSNEQFF
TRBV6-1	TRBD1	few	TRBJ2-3	TGTGCCAGCATGTCCCGGGACAGGGGCACAGATACGCAGTATTTT	CASMSRDRGTDTQYF
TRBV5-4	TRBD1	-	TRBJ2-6	TGTGCCAGCAGCTTGGCCTTTGGGACAGAATACTCTGGGGCCAACGTCCTGACTTTC	CASSLAFGTEYSGANVLTF
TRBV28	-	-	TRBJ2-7	TGTGCCAGCAGTGTAACCTACGAGCAGTACTTC	CASSVTYEQYF
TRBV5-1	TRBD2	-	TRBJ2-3	TGCGCCAGCAGCTTTGGCGGGGGTCGCACAGATACGCAGTATTTT	CASSFGGGRTDTQYF
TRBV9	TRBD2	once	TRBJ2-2	TGTGCCAGCAGCGGACTGGCGGGAGGGCCCACCGGGGAGCTGCTTTTT	CASSGLAGGPTGELLF
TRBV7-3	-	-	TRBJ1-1	TGTGCCAGCAGCTCCTGGGGGCAGAGCACTGAAGCTTTCTTT	CASSSWGQSTEAFF
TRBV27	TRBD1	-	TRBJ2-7	TGTGCCAGCAGTTTTAGAGGTGATTGGACAGGGAGCTACGAGCAGTACTTC	CASSFRGDWTGSYEQYF
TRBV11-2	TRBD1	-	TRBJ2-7	TGTGCCAGCAGGGACAGGGGGCCCTCCTACGAGCAGTACTTC	CASRDRGPSYEQYF
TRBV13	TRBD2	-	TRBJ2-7	TGTGCCAGCAGCTTAGGGACTAGCGGGAGTCTCAACGAGCAGTACTTC	CASSLGTSGSLNEQYF
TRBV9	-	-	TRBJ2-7	TGTGCCAGCAGCGTAGGGGCAGGGGATTCCTACGAGCAGTACTTC	CASSVGAGDSYEQYF
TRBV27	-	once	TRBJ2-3	TGTGCCAGCAGTTTAACCGGGTGGCCCGCCAATACGCAGTATTTT	CASSLTGWPANTQYF
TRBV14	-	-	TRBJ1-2	TGTGCCAGCAGCCAAGGACTGGGCCATCGGGGCTATGGCTACACCTTC	CASSQGLGHRGYGYTF
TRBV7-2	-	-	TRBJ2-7	TGTGCCAGCAGCTCGGCCGGGATAGCCTCCTACGAGCAGTACTTC	CASSSAGIASYEQYF
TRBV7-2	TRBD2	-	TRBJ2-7	TGTGCCAGCAGCTTTCCGACTAGCGGGGGACCTCAGCAGTACTTC	CASSFPTSGGPQQYF
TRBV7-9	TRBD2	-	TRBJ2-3	TGTGCCAGCAGCCCGCGGGGGGCCGGGGATACGCAGTATTTT	CASSPRGAGDTQYF
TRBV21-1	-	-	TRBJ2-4	TGTGCCAGCAGCAAAGTGGCCGTAGCCAAAAACATTCAGTACTTC	CASSKVAVAKNIQYF
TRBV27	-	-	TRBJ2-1	TGTGCCAGCAGTCTAAGGGGCAAGACTCAATCCTACAATGAGCAGTTCTTC	CASSLRGKTQSYNEQFF
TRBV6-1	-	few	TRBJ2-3	TGTGCCAGCAGTGTCCGGTTATTCACAGATACGCAGTATTTT	CASSVRLFTDTQYF
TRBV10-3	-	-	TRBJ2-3	TGTGCCATCACTCCAAGGAGGGATAAGCTAGAAACAGATACGCAGTATTTT	CAITPRRDKLETDTQYF
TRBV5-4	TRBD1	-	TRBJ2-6	TGTGCCAGCATGGAGTGGACAGGGGAGTACGGGGCCAACGTCCTGACTTTC	CASMEWTGEYGANVLTF
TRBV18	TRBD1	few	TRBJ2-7	TGTGCCAGCTCACTCCTAGGACAGGGGGAGCAGTACTTC	CASSLLGQGEQYF
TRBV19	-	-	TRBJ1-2	TGTGCCAGTAGTATAATTGGGGCTACGGACTATGGCTACACCTTC	CASSIIGATDYGYTF
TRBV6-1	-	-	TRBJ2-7	TGTGCCAGCATCGACATAATACCCTACGAGCAGTACTTC	CASIDIIPYEQYF
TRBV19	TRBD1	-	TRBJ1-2	TGTGCCAGTAGTAGGGGACTCCTTGGACAGGGCTTGTATGGCTACACCTTC	CASSRGLLGQGLYGYTF
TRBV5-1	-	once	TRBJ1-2	TGCGCCAGCAGCTTGGGGACAGCTTATGGCTACACCTTC	CASSLGTAYGYTF